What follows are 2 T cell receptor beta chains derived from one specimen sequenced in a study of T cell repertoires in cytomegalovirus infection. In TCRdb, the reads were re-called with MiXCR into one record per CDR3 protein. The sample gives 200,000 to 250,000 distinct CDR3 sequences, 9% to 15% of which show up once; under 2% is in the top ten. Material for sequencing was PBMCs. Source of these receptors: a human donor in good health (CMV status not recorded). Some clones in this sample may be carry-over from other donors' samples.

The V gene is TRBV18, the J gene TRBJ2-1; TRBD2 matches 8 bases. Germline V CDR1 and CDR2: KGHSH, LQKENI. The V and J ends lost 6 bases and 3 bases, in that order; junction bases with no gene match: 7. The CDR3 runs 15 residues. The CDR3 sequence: CASSPGLDSYNEQFF. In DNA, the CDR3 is TGTGCCAGCTCTCCGGGACTAGACAGCTACAATGAGCAGTTCTTC.

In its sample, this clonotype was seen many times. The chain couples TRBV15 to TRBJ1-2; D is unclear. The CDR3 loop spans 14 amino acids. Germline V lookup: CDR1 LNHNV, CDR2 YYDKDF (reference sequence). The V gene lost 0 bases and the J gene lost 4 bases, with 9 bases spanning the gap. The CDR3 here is CATSRDRGTYGYTF. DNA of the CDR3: TGTGCCACCAGCAGAGATCGAGGAACCTATGGCTACACCTTC.